One and the same sample provided the 20 T cell receptor beta chains below, sequenced in a study of T cell repertoires in cytomegalovirus infection. TCRdb called the reads again in MiXCR, with one record for every CDR3 protein. The table includes about 130,000 distinct CDR3 sequences, 7% to 10% detected once. Input material: PBMCs. The receptor source for this set is a human donor in good health (CMV status not recorded). Some clones in this sample may be carry-over from other donors' samples.

This clonotype was counted between two and nine times. The J gene is TRBJ1-2, the V gene TRBV7-9; tentative D call: TRBD1 (5 bases). Germline CDR1 reads SEHNR; CDR2 reads FQNEAQ (reference sequence). V gave up 5 bases and J gave up 1 base, with 14 bases separating them. The CDR3 covers 15 residues. The CDR3 protein is CASSPFGAGNYGYTF. The CDR3 nucleotides read TGTGCCAGCAGCCCCTTCGGGGCGGGTAACTATGGCTACACCTTC.

This clonotype was observed many times. The chain recombines TRBV18 with TRBJ1-1; no clear D. Looked up from germline, CDR1 is KGHSH and CDR2 is LQKENI. The ends were cut back, 2 bases at V and 5 bases at J, with 9 bases in the middle. This CDR3 spans 13 amino acids. The chain's CDR3 is CASSPDGRTEAFF. The CDR3 coding sequence is TGTGCCAGCTCACCAGACGGACGGACTGAAGCTTTCTTT. Variable domain in full (rest from reference TRBV18 and TRBJ1-1): NAGVMQNPRHLVRRRGQEARLRCSPMKGHSHVYWYRQLPEEGLKFMVYLQKENIIDESGMPKERFSAEFPKEGPSILRIQQVVRGDSAAYFCASSPDGRTEAFFGQGTRLTVV.

This clonotype was recorded at least ten times. The chain has TRBV4-1 and TRBJ2-5; D gene uncertain. V lost 2 bases and J lost 5, with 15 bases in between. The CDR3 length is 15 residues. Germline CDR1 MGHRA, CDR2 YSYEKL. CDR3 nucleotides: TGCGCCAGCAGCCAAACTCTAGGTAGCAGGGAGACCCAGTACTTC. This encodes CASSQTLGSRETQYF.

This clonotype has at least ten counts. In DNA form, the CDR3 reads TGTGCCAGCAGCTTGGGGGCAGGAGCTAACTATGGCTACACCTTC. This sequence encodes CASSLGAGANYGYTF. The chain employs TRBV7-2 and TRBJ1-2; a weak D match, TRBD1 (6 bases). Germline-derived CDR1 and CDR2 are SGHTA and FQGNSA. The CDR3 totals 15 residues. Trimming shortened V by 3 bases and J by 0 bases, and 11 bases separated the two germline ends.

This clonotype has a count of ten or more. The rearrangement links TRBV28 to TRBJ1-4; 11 nucleotides line up with TRBD1. Germline CDR1 is MDHEN and CDR2 is SYDVKM. V lost 8 bases to trimming and J lost 3 bases; unmatched junction nucleotides: 11. The CDR3 spans 17 residues. The DNA for the CDR3 is TGTGCCAGCGGGTGGACAGGGGGCGTCGAGGCTAATGAAAAACTGTTTTTT. This encodes CASGWTGGVEANEKLFF. Variable domain in full (rest from reference TRBV28 and TRBJ1-4): DVKVTQSSRYLVKRTGEKVFLECVQDMDHENMFWYRQDPGLGLRLIYFSYDVKMKEKGDIPEGYSVSREKKERFSLILESASTNQTSMYLCASGWTGGVEANEKLFFGSGTQLSVL.

This clonotype was detected ten times or more. The rearrangement joins TRBV28 to TRBJ2-7; 8 bases line up with TRBD1. The CDR3 covers 17 residues. Germline CDR1 reads MDHEN; CDR2 reads SYDVKM. V trimming: 3 bases; J trimming: 3 bases; junction bases outside the gene matches: 13. CDR3 DNA sequence: TGTGCCAGCAGTTTCCCAATAGTGACAGGGGTCCTCTACGAGCAGTACTTC. Translated: CASSFPIVTGVLYEQYF.

The rearrangement links TRBV23-1 to TRBJ1-4; TRBD1 agrees at 8 bases. TRBV23-1 falls under the ORF class, with uncertain function. This CDR3 region has 15 residues. V dropped 4 bases and J dropped 8; count of bases not matched to a gene: 9. CDR3 amino acids: CASSRLDRVLEKLFF. CDR3 sequence (DNA): TGCGCCAGCAGTCGGCTGGACAGGGTATTAGAAAAACTGTTTTTT.

This clonotype showed up many times. The chain has TRBV2 and TRBJ2-7; TRBD1 might be the D (6 bases). CDR1 is SNHLY, CDR2 FYNNEI, per germline. CDR3 size: 14 residues. V lost 2 bases to trimming and J lost 2 bases, with 10 bases between them. CDR3 DNA sequence: TGTGCCAGCAGTGAAAGGCAGGGGACCTACGAGCAGTACTTC. Translated: CASSERQGTYEQYF.

This clonotype appeared many times. The J gene is TRBJ2-7, the V gene TRBV12-3 or TRBV12-4, with 11 nucleotides matching TRBD1. V shed 5 bases and J 5 bases; nucleotides not matched to a gene: 5. The CDR3 spans 14 residues. CDR3 DNA: TGTGCCAGCAGTGTCCGGGACAGGGGGAACGAGCAGTACTTC. Translating it yields CASSVRDRGNEQYF.

This chain links TRBV7-9 with TRBJ1-1; a weak D match, TRBD1 (6 bases). CDR3 length: 14 amino acids. Trimming took 5 bases from V and 5 from J, leaving 15 bases between them. Germline CDR1 and CDR2: SEHNR and FQNEAQ (reference sequence). The CDR3 coding sequence is TGTGCCAGCAGCCCTCCCCCAGGGGCAACTGAAGCTTTCTTT. It encodes CASSPPPGATEAFF.

This clonotype was counted ten times or more. V usage is TRBV7-2 and J usage is TRBJ1-3, with D uncertain. CDR3 length: 13 amino acids. Germline V gene sequence: CDR1 SGHTA, CDR2 FQGNSA. V was pared by 3 bases and J by 6 bases, with 9 bases between. The chain's CDR3 is CASSFDNKNTIYF. In DNA, the CDR3 is TGTGCCAGCAGCTTCGATAACAAAAACACCATATATTTT.

This clonotype has a count of ten or more. V is TRBV7-9 and J is TRBJ2-3; D is perhaps TRBD2 (7 bases). V shed 0 bases and J shed 6 bases, with 22 bases lying between them. Per the germline V gene, CDR1 is SEHNR and CDR2 is FQNEAQ (reference sequence). The CDR3 consists of 18 residues. The CDR3 is CASSLARNGGTTGDTQYF. CDR3 nucleotide sequence: TGTGCCAGCAGCTTAGCTCGAAACGGGGGGACCACAGGGGATACGCAGTATTTT.

This clonotype was recorded many times. V gene TRBV19 combines with J gene TRBJ2-3, with 13 bases identical to TRBD2. The length of the CDR3 is 15 residues. From germline, CDR1 is LNHDA and CDR2 SQIVND (reference sequence). Trimming at V came to 9 bases and at J to 1 base, leaving 4 bases not matched to a gene. Written as DNA, the CDR3 is TGTGCCAGCGGACTAGCGGGGGATCGCACAGATACGCAGTATTTT. It codes for CASGLAGDRTDTQYF.

This clonotype was observed at least ten times. The CDR3 coding sequence is TGTGCCAGCAGCTTCGGTGAGAATGAGCAGTTCTTC. The encoded protein is CASSFGENEQFF. The chain combines TRBV7-9 with TRBJ2-1; D ambiguous. Germline CDR1 is SEHNR and CDR2 is FQNEAQ (reference sequence). Trimming pared 3 bases from V and 7 bases from J, leaving 7 bases between. This CDR3 comprises 12 residues.

The chain combines TRBV5-4 with TRBJ1-1, with D possibly matching TRBD1 (6 bases). Germline V gives CDR1 SGHNT, CDR2 YYREEE (reference sequence). This CDR3 has 15 amino acids. Trimming pared 0 bases from V and 9 bases from J, leaving 18 bases between. CDR3 residues: CASSLVDMGGEKAFF. The DNA for the CDR3 is TGTGCCAGCAGCTTGGTAGATATGGGGGGCGAAAAAGCTTTCTTT.

This clonotype was seen many times. V is TRBV10-3 and J is TRBJ2-7; tentatively, D is TRBD1 or TRBD2 (5 bases each). V was shortened by 4 bases and J by 0 bases, with 13 bases between the two germline ends. In germline, CDR1 is ENHRY, CDR2 SYGVKD. The CDR3 sequence is 15 residues long. As DNA, the CDR3 is TGTGCCATCAGTGGGGGGAAAGTTAACTCCTACGAGCAGTACTTC. Translating it yields CAISGGKVNSYEQYF.

This clonotype was counted at least ten times. The J gene is TRBJ2-5, the V gene TRBV7-2; TRBD1 aligns across 7 bases. CDR1 and CDR2 from the germline V gene are SGHTA and FQGNSA. Trimming cost V 3 bases and J 5 bases; bases outside gene matches: 12. There are 16 residues in the CDR3. Written as DNA, the CDR3 is TGTACCAGCAGCTTGGGACAGTCTCAATTACGGGAGACCCAGTACTTC. The encoded protein is CTSSLGQSQLRETQYF.

The V and J genes are TRBV20-1 and TRBJ1-6; 9 bases are shared with TRBD1. The V gene end was trimmed by 6 bases and the J gene end by 5 bases; junction bases not matched to a gene: 5. This CDR3 has 14 amino acids. Germline values: CDR1 DFQATT, CDR2 SNEGSKA (reference sequence). The CDR3 bases are TGCAGTGCAAACGACAGGGGGAATAATTCACCCCTCCACTTT. This translates into CSANDRGNNSPLHF.

This clonotype was seen a few times. At one end, the junction sequence differs from germline, possibly due to a read error. The chain joins TRBV7-2 to TRBJ2-6; D is unresolved. Germline assignment: CDR1 SGHTA and CDR2 FQGNSA. This CDR3 contains 14 residues. CDR3 in amino acids: CANSLSSGANVLTF. DNA for the CDR3: TGTGCCAACAGCCTAAGCTCTGGGGCCAACGTCCTGACTTTC.

This clonotype was observed many times. The V and J genes are TRBV28 and TRBJ2-6; TRBD1 or TRBD2 may be the D gene (5 bases each). The CDR3 spans 15 residues. With 6 bases removed from V and 2 bases from J, the gap between germline ends came to 11 bases. The germline V gene encodes CDR1 MDHEN and CDR2 SYDVKM. The CDR3, as DNA: TGTGCCAGCAGGGCGAGAGGGGCTGGGGCCAACGTCCTGACTTTC. It encodes CASRARGAGANVLTF. Looking up the rest from reference TRBV28 and TRBJ2-6 gives the full variable domain: DVKVTQSSRYLVKRTGEKVFLECVQDMDHENMFWYRQDPGLGLRLIYFSYDVKMKEKGDIPEGYSVSREKKERFSLILESASTNQTSMYLCASRARGAGANVLTFGAGSRLTVL.